This T cell receptor beta chain was profiled in a study of blood T cells in healthy people across ages (dated by TCRdb to the mid-2010s). Regarding the complete study: In model experiments, template switching captured roughly one uniquely barcoded TCR beta cDNA molecule for every two T cells. To avoid experimental bias, donors of different ages were distributed randomly across sequencing lanes. Donors were grouped into four age groups: young (average 16 years), middle-aged (39), aged (62) and long-lived (just over 80). The study measured age-related changes in TCR beta repertoire diversity using deep sequencing normalized with unique cDNA molecular identifiers. Two additional independent replicas of 1 million unique cDNA reads from the same blood draw were analyzed for two donors (one aged 18 to 30 and one aged 80 or older).

The method was 5' RACE. TCRdb lists the instrument as Illumina HiSeq 2500. A second PCR of about 7 to 12 cycles was run with a J-beta primer mix and a sample-barcoded 5' primer. A template-switch 5' adaptor carrying 12 random nucleotides introduced a unique molecular identifier onto each TCR beta cDNA molecule. Each sample yielded at least 2.5 million CDR3-containing paired-end reads. The Mint cDNA synthesis kit, primed by a TRBC-specific oligonucleotide, was used to synthesize first-strand cDNA from all RNA. After uracil-DNA glycosylase treatment, a first 18-cycle PCR used universal primers M1SS and BC2_uni_R on all cDNA. The published analysis was carried out like this. For normalization, 1 million high-quality reads, each with a distinct molecular identifier, were randomly selected from each sample. Instead of being binned into consensus sequences, reads with shared molecular identifiers were discarded. MiTCR, run with a Q25 quality threshold and the strictest error-elimination algorithm, handled CDR3 identification, clonotype clustering and error correction. A nonparametric unseen species model with Euler transformation was used to estimate a lower bound on total TCR beta diversity. TCRdb reprocessed the public reads (quality trimming at Q25 with fastp, clone calling with MiXCR) and kept in-frame beta chains. Identical CDR3 protein sequences are pooled into one entry, listed with their most common genes and DNA. The V and J calls were not made by the authors but by TCRdb's processing. The sample table records about 1.8 million distinct CDR3 sequences; about 50% of these occur just once. Clones ranked in the top ten supply approximately 2% of the sample.

Here is what the overall study found, with its caveats: There was a strong correlation between observed TCR beta diversity and the percentage of naive T cells measured by flow cytometry. Observed TCR beta diversity per million T cells fell roughly linearly with age, and a significant reduction was already apparent by age around 44. Because profiling used bulk unsorted PBMCs, naive and antigen-experienced compartments could not be compared conclusively. Estimates of total diversity based on one million sequenced T cells were regarded as lower bounds and as underestimates. The long-lived group showed more naive CD4+ T cells, fewer expanded clones and increased TCR diversity than the aged group, suggesting age selection. Donor CMV infection status was unknown, potentially confounding age-related changes in expanded clonotypes.

Donors were 35 to 40 systemically healthy Caucasian individuals from Russia aged 6 to 90 years. Each donor gave 8 to 10 milliliters of peripheral blood, drawn into EDTA-treated Vacutainer tubes. Ficoll-Paque density-gradient centrifugation was used to isolate PBMCs, with at least 7 million per sample. Trizol reagent was used to extract total RNA from PBMCs, with at least 5.5 micrograms per sample. Naive CD45RAhigh/CD27high T cell percentages were measured by flow cytometry on a PBMC aliquot from every donor. This clonotype appeared a single time. It lacks a known antigen. Base quality data are lacking; no much larger clone is found one base away. What was sequenced was blood. The receptor comes from a woman in her thirties or forties in good health.

In nucleotide form, the sequence is TGCAGTGCTAGGTGGACAGGGTTTGGAGGTACGCAGTATTTT. It translates as CSARWTGFGGTQYF. The chain employs TRBV20-1 and TRBJ2-3, and 8 junctional nucleotides match TRBD1. The CDR3 has 14 amino acids, counting the end cysteine and phenylalanine. Only CDR3 DNA is held: 42 bases, read in frame from base 1. V is trimmed back by 3 bases and J by 8 bases, and the junction contains 10 bases that no gene match accounts for. CDR1 and CDR2, looked up from the germline V gene (reference sequence), are DFQATT and SNEGSKA.